The TCR beta chain under discussion was sequenced for a study of metastatic and nonmetastatic thyroid tumors. Overall study context: Patients with malignant and benign thyroid disease provided blood and tumor or nodule tissue, whose repertoires were compared.

This clone was picked up many times. The antigen is not known. Study observations and caveats: Reported TCR beta diversity, measured in blood and tumor, was significantly higher for malignant thyroid tumors than for benign nodules.

This CDR3 comprises 12 residues. Trimming shortened V by 8 bases and J by 1 base, and 6 bases separated the two germline ends. The entire patient cohort was treatment-naive prior to thyroid surgery. Original data processing: CDR3 was compared across clinicopathological groups, and the resulting differences were used to build a distant-metastasis classifier for papillary thyroid cancer. TCRdb reanalyzed the PCR reads via MiXCR. V and J calls and clone size were set by TCRdb, not the authors. The sample lists about 93,000 clones, 10% to 15% occurring once. The sample was blood. The clonotype comes from a female donor with papillary thyroid cancer or a benign thyroid nodule (not recorded which). Some clones in this sample may be carry-over from other donors' samples. V usage is TRBV12-3 or TRBV12-4 and J usage is TRBJ2-1; the D is unclear. This CDR3 reads CASGDSYNEQFF. The CDR3 DNA is TGTGCCAGCGGGGATTCCTACAATGAGCAGTTCTTC.